Listed below are T cell receptor beta chains from one sample, sequenced in a study of shared clonotypes between healthy human individuals. Libraries were prepared by immunoSEQ multiplex PCR; TCRdb keeps only in-frame clonotypes and omits some of them. The sample consists of about 490,000 clones, 70% to 80% of them appearing once. The sample consisted of PBMCs. These receptors all come from a woman between 40 and 55 years old in good health. Some clones in this sample may be carry-over from other donors' samples. Both conserved end residues are part of each CDR3. D genes are given only for firm matches. For some rows the clone size is stated as once, few or many, or as a class when expanded; others skip it.

V: TRBV19
J: TRBJ2-7
D: .
size: .
CDR3: CASSIQGSLEQYF
DNA: TGTGCCAGTAGTATCCAGGGTTCGCTCGAGCAGTACTTC

V: TRBV5-6
J: TRBJ1-2
D: .
size: .
CDR3: CASRPNEQGYTF
DNA: TGTGCCAGCAGGCCGAATGAGCAGGGCTACACCTTC

V: TRBV21-1
J: TRBJ1-5
D: .
size: .
CDR3: CASSHLEGARMNSNQPQHF
DNA: TGTGCCAGCAGCCATCTCGAGGGGGCCAGGATGAATAGCAATCAGCCCCAGCATTTT

V: TRBV30
J: TRBJ2-5
D: TRBD2
size: .
CDR3: CAWSGRSTQYF
DNA: TGTGCCTGGAGCGGGAGGTCGACCCAGTACTTC

V: TRBV28
J: TRBJ1-5
D: .
size: .
CDR3: CASSEQQGTPQHF
DNA: TGTGCCAGCAGTGAACAGCAGGGGACCCCCCAGCATTTT

V: TRBV9
J: TRBJ2-7
D: TRBD2
size: .
CDR3: CASSVGPGGTYEQYF
DNA: TGTGCCAGCAGCGTAGGTCCGGGAGGGACCTACGAGCAGTACTTC

V: TRBV5-1
J: TRBJ2-1
D: TRBD1
size: .
CDR3: CASSTFRGNEQFF
DNA: TGCGCCAGCAGCACCTTCAGGGGGAATGAGCAGTTCTTC

V: TRBV7-9
J: TRBJ1-4
D: .
size: .
CDR3: CASSLVGRGDEKLFF
DNA: TGTGCCAGCAGCTTAGTGGGCAGGGGCGATGAAAAACTGTTTTTT

V: TRBV19
J: TRBJ1-5
D: .
size: .
CDR3: CASGETQPQHF
DNA: TGTGCCAGTGGCGAAACACAGCCCCAGCATTTT

V: TRBV5-8
J: TRBJ2-2
D: TRBD2
size: few
CDR3: CASSLPLAGMNTGELFF
DNA: TGTGCCAGCAGCTTGCCCCTAGCGGGAATGAACACCGGGGAGCTGTTTTTT

V: TRBV29-1
J: TRBJ1-5
D: .
size: few
CDR3: CSVQEFSNQPQHF
DNA: TGCAGCGTACAGGAGTTTAGCAATCAGCCCCAGCATTTT

V: TRBV7-3
J: TRBJ2-1
D: TRBD1
size: .
CDR3: CASSSGGQVYNEQFF
DNA: TGTGCCAGCAGCTCTGGGGGACAGGTATACAATGAGCAGTTCTTC

V: TRBV6-1
J: TRBJ1-2
D: .
size: once
CDR3: CASTWEINYGYTF
DNA: TGTGCCAGCACCTGGGAGATTAACTATGGCTACACCTTC

V: TRBV18
J: TRBJ2-2
D: TRBD2
size: few
CDR3: CASSPGLAENTGELFF
DNA: TGTGCCAGCTCACCGGGACTAGCGGAGAACACCGGGGAGCTGTTTTTT

V: TRBV30
J: TRBJ2-7
D: .
size: .
CDR3: CAWSGAGFSEQYF
DNA: TGTGCCTGGAGTGGAGCAGGGTTCTCCGAGCAGTACTTC

V: TRBV10-3
J: TRBJ2-1
D: .
size: once
CDR3: CAIRVPSEGEQFF
DNA: TGTGCCATCAGGGTTCCTAGCGAGGGTGAGCAGTTCTTC

V: TRBV7-9
J: TRBJ2-7
D: .
size: .
CDR3: CASSLVPGISYEQYF
DNA: TGTGCCAGCAGCTTAGTCCCCGGGATCTCCTACGAGCAGTACTTC

V: TRBV5-1
J: TRBJ2-7
D: TRBD1
size: few
CDR3: CASSLPGQGWYEQYF
DNA: TGCGCCAGCAGCCTCCCGGGACAGGGCTGGTACGAGCAGTACTTC

V: TRBV28
J: TRBJ2-7
D: .
size: .
CDR3: CASSFAPSYGQYF
DNA: TGTGCCAGCAGTTTCGCGCCGTCCTACGGGCAGTACTTC

V: TRBV6-1
J: TRBJ2-1
D: .
size: .
CDR3: CASSKGTNPYNEQFF
DNA: TGTGCCAGCAGTAAAGGGACAAACCCCTACAATGAGCAGTTCTTC

V: TRBV20-1
J: TRBJ1-2
D: .
size: .
CDR3: CSARFGYTF
DNA: TGCAGTGCTAGATTTGGCTACACCTTC

V: TRBV5-1
J: TRBJ2-2
D: TRBD2
size: .
CDR3: CASSLAGGPSTGELFF
DNA: TGCGCCAGCAGCTTAGCGGGAGGGCCAAGCACCGGGGAGCTGTTTTTT

V: TRBV25-1
J: TRBJ2-7
D: TRBD1
size: .
CDR3: CASSDGQGFHEQYF
DNA: TGTGCCAGCAGTGACGGACAGGGTTTCCACGAGCAGTACTTC

V: TRBV30
J: TRBJ1-2
D: .
size: once
CDR3: CAWSRGGIRYGYTF
DNA: TGTGCCTGGAGCCGAGGGGGGATTAGGTATGGCTACACCTTC

V: TRBV7-9
J: TRBJ2-7
D: TRBD1
size: .
CDR3: CASSSGQVGEWEQYF
DNA: TGTGCCAGCAGCTCTGGACAGGTCGGCGAGTGGGAGCAGTACTTC

V: TRBV27
J: TRBJ1-5
D: .
size: .
CDR3: CASSLYKGYNQPQHF
DNA: TGTGCCAGCAGTTTATATAAGGGGTACAATCAGCCCCAGCATTTT

V: TRBV6-4
J: TRBJ2-1
D: .
size: many
CDR3: CASSAGPEVDEQFF
DNA: TGTGCCAGCAGCGCGGGTCCTGAGGTGGATGAGCAGTTCTTC

V: TRBV6-6
J: TRBJ1-1
D: .
size: .
CDR3: CASSSSWGTEAFF
DNA: TGTGCCAGCAGCAGCTCATGGGGGACTGAAGCTTTCTTT

V: TRBV20-1
J: TRBJ2-1
D: .
size: .
CDR3: CSARQRNEQFF
DNA: TGCAGTGCCCGGCAGCGGAATGAGCAGTTCTTC

V: TRBV19
J: TRBJ2-5
D: .
size: .
CDR3: CASMGGAEETQYF
DNA: TGTGCCAGTATGGGGGGGGCAGAGGAGACCCAGTACTTC

V: TRBV6-4
J: TRBJ2-1
D: TRBD1
size: few
CDR3: CASSEGQGSYNEQFF
DNA: TGTGCCAGCAGTGAAGGACAGGGCTCCTACAATGAGCAGTTCTTC

V: TRBV29-1
J: TRBJ2-3
D: TRBD1
size: .
CDR3: CSVEGQGAPDTQYF
DNA: TGCAGCGTTGAGGGACAGGGGGCACCAGATACGCAGTATTTT

V: TRBV27
J: TRBJ2-4
D: TRBD2
size: .
CDR3: CASSSSGTGKNIQYF
DNA: TGTGCCAGCAGTTCTAGCGGGACGGGCAAAAACATTCAGTACTTC

V: TRBV4-1
J: TRBJ1-4
D: TRBD1
size: .
CDR3: CASRDRGTSNEKLFF
DNA: TGCGCCAGCAGGGACAGGGGGACCAGTAATGAAAAACTGTTTTTT

V: TRBV19
J: TRBJ1-4
D: .
size: many
CDR3: CASMGPRSSEKLFF
DNA: TGTGCCAGTATGGGGCCCCGGAGCTCAGAAAAACTGTTTTTT

V: TRBV10-3
J: TRBJ1-5
D: .
size: .
CDR3: CAISGIQSSNQPQHF
DNA: TGTGCCATCAGTGGAATTCAGTCTAGCAATCAGCCCCAGCATTTT

V: TRBV10-3
J: TRBJ2-1
D: TRBD2
size: .
CDR3: CAISESLAGEGDEQFF
DNA: TGTGCCATCAGTGAGTCGCTAGCGGGAGAGGGTGATGAGCAGTTCTTC

V: TRBV6-1
J: TRBJ1-1
D: .
size: .
CDR3: CASSAIENTEAFF
DNA: TGTGCCAGCAGTGCAATAGAGAACACTGAAGCTTTCTTT

V: TRBV11-2
J: TRBJ2-5
D: .
size: .
CDR3: CASSTRDERGMGTQYF
DNA: TGTGCCAGCAGCACCCGGGACGAGAGGGGTATGGGGACCCAGTACTTC

V: TRBV28
J: TRBJ2-7
D: TRBD2
size: .
CDR3: CASGGVAGYGVQYF
DNA: TGTGCCAGCGGGGGAGTAGCGGGGTACGGGGTGCAGTACTTC

V: TRBV25-1
J: TRBJ2-7
D: TRBD1
size: .
CDR3: CASTQGTGGVEQYF
DNA: TGTGCCAGCACCCAAGGGACAGGGGGTGTCGAGCAGTACTTC

V: TRBV19
J: TRBJ2-5
D: TRBD2
size: few
CDR3: CASSMERGRGETQYF
DNA: TGTGCCAGTAGTATGGAGCGGGGTCGAGGAGAGACCCAGTACTTC

V: TRBV30
J: TRBJ2-1
D: .
size: few
CDR3: CAWSVLRTNNEQFF
DNA: TGTGCCTGGAGTGTCCTCCGCACGAACAATGAGCAGTTCTTC

V: TRBV9
J: TRBJ2-3
D: .
size: few
CDR3: CASSVGNSFFGDTQYF
DNA: .

V: TRBV19
J: TRBJ2-7
D: .
size: .
CDR3: CASSIGARSGEQYF
DNA: TGTGCCAGTAGTATCGGGGCCAGAAGTGGCGAGCAGTACTTC

V: TRBV5-4
J: TRBJ2-2
D: .
size: .
CDR3: CASSFEPNTGELFF
DNA: TGTGCCAGCAGCTTTGAACCGAACACCGGGGAGCTGTTTTTT

V: TRBV7-9
J: TRBJ2-7
D: TRBD1
size: .
CDR3: CASSPGQGYEQYF
DNA: TGTGCCAGCAGCCCGGGACAGGGCTACGAGCAGTACTTC

V: TRBV10-3
J: TRBJ1-2
D: .
size: .
CDR3: CAISDGQGYGYTF
DNA: TGTGCCATCAGTGATGGGCAGGGGTATGGCTACACCTTC

V: TRBV29-1
J: TRBJ2-7
D: TRBD2
size: .
CDR3: CSVVSSGRSHREQYF
DNA: TGCAGCGTTGTGAGTAGCGGGAGGTCCCATAGGGAGCAGTACTTC

V: TRBV27
J: TRBJ1-4
D: .
size: few
CDR3: CASRWQGRKNEKLFF
DNA: TGTGCCAGCAGGTGGCAGGGGCGGAAGAATGAAAAACTGTTTTTT

V: TRBV6-6
J: TRBJ1-2
D: TRBD1
size: few
CDR3: CASSYGQGDGYTF
DNA: TGTGCCAGCAGTTACGGACAGGGGGACGGCTACACCTTC

V: TRBV5-1
J: TRBJ2-5
D: .
size: .
CDR3: CASSLGLGYQETQYF
DNA: TGCGCCAGCAGCTTGGGCCTGGGGTACCAAGAGACCCAGTACTTC

V: TRBV28
J: TRBJ1-4
D: .
size: .
CDR3: CASSSLSQWRKLFF
DNA: TGTGCCAGCAGTTCGTTGTCACAGTGGAGAAAACTGTTTTTT

V: TRBV15
J: TRBJ1-2
D: .
size: .
CDR3: CATSIDLAVSYGYTF
DNA: TGTGCCACCAGCATAGACCTGGCAGTCTCCTATGGCTACACCTTC

V: TRBV6-1
J: TRBJ1-4
D: .
size: few
CDR3: CASSEMAGVTNEKLFF
DNA: TGTGCCAGCAGTGAGATGGCAGGGGTAACTAATGAAAAACTGTTTTTT

V: TRBV9
J: TRBJ1-2
D: .
size: .
CDR3: CASSVGPLKGAVSAYGYTF
DNA: TGTGCCAGCAGCGTAGGTCCCCTGAAGGGTGCGGTCTCTGCCTATGGCTACACCTTC

V: TRBV28
J: TRBJ2-7
D: .
size: .
CDR3: CASSTPGAREYEQYF
DNA: TGTGCCAGCAGCACCCCGGGGGCGCGGGAGTACGAGCAGTACTTC

V: TRBV2
J: TRBJ2-1
D: .
size: .
CDR3: CASSGGRTTFF
DNA: TGTGCCAGCAGTGGAGGGCGGACTACGTTCTTC

V: TRBV7-9
J: TRBJ2-2
D: TRBD1
size: .
CDR3: CASSPYGEGATGELFF
DNA: TGTGCCAGCAGCCCTTACGGAGAGGGGGCCACCGGGGAGCTGTTTTTT

V: TRBV10-3
J: TRBJ1-2
D: TRBD1
size: .
CDR3: CAISEHRGDYGYTF
DNA: TGTGCCATCAGTGAGCACAGGGGAGACTATGGCTACACCTTC